This T cell receptor (beta chain) was documented in a study of blood T cell repertoires in COVID-19. In the study overall: Sites across the United States, Italy and Spain contributed samples from acute and convalescent COVID-19. Sample material is recorded as cDNA or gDNA derived from T cells, B-cell-depleted T cells, or PBMCs.

Seattle-derived patients entered the study during active infection and were followed longitudinally. Method: immunoSEQ multiplex PCR; TCRdb's copy keeps in-frame clones and lacks some. The sample has about 250,000 clones, roughly four fifths seen once. J gave up 0 bases and V 3 bases, and 12 bases lay outside the gene matches. Germline V gene sequence: CDR1 MNHEY, CDR2 SMNVEV (reference sequence). The CDR3 has 18 residues. This receptor was obtained from an older person with COVID-19, enrolled during active disease. This chain connects TRBV27 to TRBJ1-1; 8 bases are shared with TRBD1. Material: peripheral blood. The CDR3 here is CASSFQGPTGALNTEAFF. Written as DNA, the CDR3 is TGTGCCAGCAGTTTCCAGGGTCCGACAGGGGCGCTGAACACTGAAGCTTTCTTT.